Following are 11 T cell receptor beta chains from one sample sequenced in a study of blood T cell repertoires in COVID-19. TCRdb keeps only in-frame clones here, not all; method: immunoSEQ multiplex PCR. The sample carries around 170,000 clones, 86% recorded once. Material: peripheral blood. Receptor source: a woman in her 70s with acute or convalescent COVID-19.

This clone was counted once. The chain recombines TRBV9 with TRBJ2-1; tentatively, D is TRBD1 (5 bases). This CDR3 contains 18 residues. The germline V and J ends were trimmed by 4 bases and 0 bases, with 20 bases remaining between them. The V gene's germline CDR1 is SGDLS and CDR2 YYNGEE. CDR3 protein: CASSITSFDSFSYNEQFF. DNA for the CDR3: TGTGCCAGCAGCATTACCTCTTTCGACAGCTTCTCCTACAATGAGCAGTTCTTC.

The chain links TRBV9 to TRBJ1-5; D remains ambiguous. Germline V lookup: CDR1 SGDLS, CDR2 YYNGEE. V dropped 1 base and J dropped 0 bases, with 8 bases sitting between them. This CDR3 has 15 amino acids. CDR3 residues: CASSVSYNSNQPQHF. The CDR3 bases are TGTGCCAGCAGCGTATCATACAATAGCAATCAGCCCCAGCATTTT.

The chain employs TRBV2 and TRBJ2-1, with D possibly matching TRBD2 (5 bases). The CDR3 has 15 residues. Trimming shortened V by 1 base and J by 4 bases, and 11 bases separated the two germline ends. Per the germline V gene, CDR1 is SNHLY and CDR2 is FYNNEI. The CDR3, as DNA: TGTGCCAGCAGTGAAGGGCTAGCCCGATACAATGAGCAGTTCTTC. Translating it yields CASSEGLARYNEQFF.

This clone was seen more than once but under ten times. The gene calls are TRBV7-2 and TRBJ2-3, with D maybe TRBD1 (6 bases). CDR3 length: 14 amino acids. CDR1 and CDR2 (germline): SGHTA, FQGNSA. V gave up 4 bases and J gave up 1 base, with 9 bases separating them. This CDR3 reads CASSYRTGTDTQYF. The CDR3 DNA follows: TGTGCCAGCAGCTACCGGACAGGCACAGATACGCAGTATTTT.

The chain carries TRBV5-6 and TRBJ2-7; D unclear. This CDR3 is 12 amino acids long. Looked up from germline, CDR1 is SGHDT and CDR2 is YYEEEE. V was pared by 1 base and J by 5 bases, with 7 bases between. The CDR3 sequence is CASSLLGHEQYF. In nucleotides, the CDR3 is TGTGCCAGCAGCTTGTTGGGCCACGAGCAGTACTTC.

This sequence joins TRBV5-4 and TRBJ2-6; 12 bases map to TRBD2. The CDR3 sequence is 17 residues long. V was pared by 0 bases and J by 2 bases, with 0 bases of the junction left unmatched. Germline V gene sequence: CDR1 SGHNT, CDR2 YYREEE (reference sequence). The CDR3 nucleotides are TGTGCCAGCAGCTTGGGGACTAGCGGGGCTGGGGCCAACGTCCTGACTTTC. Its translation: CASSLGTSGAGANVLTF.

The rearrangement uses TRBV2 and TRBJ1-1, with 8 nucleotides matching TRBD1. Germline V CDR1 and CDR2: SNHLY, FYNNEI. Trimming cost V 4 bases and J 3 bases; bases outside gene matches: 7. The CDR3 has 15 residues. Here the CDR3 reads CASSVGTGLDTEAFF. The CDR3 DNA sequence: TGTGCCAGCAGTGTTGGGACAGGACTAGACACTGAAGCTTTCTTT. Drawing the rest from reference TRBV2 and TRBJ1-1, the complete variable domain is EPEVTQTPSHQVTQMGQEVILRCVPISNHLYFYWYRQILGQKVEFLVSFYNNEISEKSEIFDDQFSVERPDGSNFTLKIRSTKLEDSAMYFCASSVGTGLDTEAFFGQGTRLTVV.

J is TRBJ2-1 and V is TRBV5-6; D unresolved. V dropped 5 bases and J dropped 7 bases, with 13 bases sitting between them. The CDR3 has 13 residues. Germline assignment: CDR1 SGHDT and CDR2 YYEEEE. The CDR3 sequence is CASRLQFRNEQFF. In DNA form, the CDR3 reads TGTGCCAGCAGATTGCAATTCCGGAATGAGCAGTTCTTC.

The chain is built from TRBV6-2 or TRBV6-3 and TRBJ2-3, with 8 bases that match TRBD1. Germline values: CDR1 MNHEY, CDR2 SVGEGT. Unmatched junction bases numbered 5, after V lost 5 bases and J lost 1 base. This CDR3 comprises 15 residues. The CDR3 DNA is TGTGCCAGCAGTGTGACAGGGGTCCGCACAGATACGCAGTATTTT. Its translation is CASSVTGVRTDTQYF.

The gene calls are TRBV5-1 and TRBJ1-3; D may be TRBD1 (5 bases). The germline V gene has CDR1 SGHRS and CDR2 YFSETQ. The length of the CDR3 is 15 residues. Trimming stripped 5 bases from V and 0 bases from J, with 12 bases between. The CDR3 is CASRNTGHSGNTIYF. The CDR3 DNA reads TGCGCCAGCAGGAATACAGGCCACTCTGGAAACACCATATATTTT. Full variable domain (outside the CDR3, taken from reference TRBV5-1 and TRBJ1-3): KAGVTQTPRYLIKTRGQQVTLSCSPISGHRSVSWYQQTPGQGLQFLFEYFSETQRNKGNFPGRFSGRQFSNSRSEMNVSTLELGDSALYLCASRNTGHSGNTIYFGEGSWLTVV.

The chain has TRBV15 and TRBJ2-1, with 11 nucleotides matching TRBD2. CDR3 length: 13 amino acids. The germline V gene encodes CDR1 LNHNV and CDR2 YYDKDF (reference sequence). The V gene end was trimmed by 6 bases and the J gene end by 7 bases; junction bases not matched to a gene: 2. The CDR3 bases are TGTGCCACCAGACTAGCGGGAGCTAATGAGCAGTTCTTC. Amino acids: CATRLAGANEQFF.